This paragraph covers one T cell receptor (beta chain) sequence. CDR1 and CDR2 (germline): DFQATT, SNEGSKA (reference sequence). The CDR3 extends over 17 amino acids. This entry belongs to a study of CXCR3-negative and CXCR3-positive naive CD8 T cells. All TRB cDNA libraries came from 5' RACE performed with UMI labels. One entry per CDR3 protein, without DNA, is what TCRdb gives after re-calling the 5' RACE reads. In total, the table holds over 45,000 distinct CDR3 sequences. This chain links TRBV20-1 with TRBJ2-3; TCRdb names TRBD2, which stays unverified in the absence of DNA. Specimen: memory CD8+ T cells from blood. The source is a human donor in good health. Some clones in this sample may be carry-over from other donors' samples. Here the CDR3 reads CSAPPSGTAPSTDTQYF.